This T cell receptor (beta chain) was sequenced for a study of follicular helper T cells after annual influenza vaccination. Study results and caveats: Day 7 ICOS+CD38+ clones were most often found later in ICOS-CD38- cTfh cells.

Germline assignment: CDR1 SGHTA and CDR2 FQGNSA. The CDR3 spans 16 residues. With V trimmed by 5 bases and J by 3 bases, 8 bases remained unmatched. Described time point: 2015-2016 season, 7 days after influenza vaccination. Notes on this clone: Its specificity is unknown.

Sequencing of TCRB used Survey level resolution. Assay used: immunoSEQ multiplex PCR; TCRdb lists only in-frame clones, some missing. The table records some 6,700 clones, under 90% of them present only once. The chain couples TRBV7-2 to TRBJ2-2, with 8 bases that match TRBD1. This TCR derives from an adult who received the influenza vaccine. The input for sequencing was CXCR5- memory CD4+ T cells sorted from blood, taken 7 days after influenza vaccination. CDR3 nucleotides: TGTGCCAGCAGCCCGCGCGGGGACAGGTACACCGGGGAGCTGTTTTTT. Translation: CASSPRGDRYTGELFF.